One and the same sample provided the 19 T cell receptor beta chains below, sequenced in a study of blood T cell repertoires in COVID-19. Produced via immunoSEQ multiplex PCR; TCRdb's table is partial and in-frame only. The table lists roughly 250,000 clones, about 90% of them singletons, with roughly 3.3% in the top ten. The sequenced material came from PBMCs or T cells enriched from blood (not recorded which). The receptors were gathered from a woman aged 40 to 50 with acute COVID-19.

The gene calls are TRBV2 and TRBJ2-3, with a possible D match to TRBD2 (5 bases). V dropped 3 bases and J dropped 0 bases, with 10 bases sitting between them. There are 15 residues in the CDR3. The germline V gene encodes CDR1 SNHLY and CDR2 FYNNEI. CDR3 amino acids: CASSDGSQSTDTQYF. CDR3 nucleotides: TGTGCCAGCAGTGATGGGAGTCAGAGCACAGATACGCAGTATTTT.

This chain's CDR3 is CASSETGRNEQFF. The CDR3 region has the DNA TGTGCCAGCAGCGAGACAGGGAGAAATGAGCAGTTCTTC. The genes are TRBV2 and TRBJ2-1; 7 bases are a match to TRBD1. The length of the CDR3 is 13 residues. Unmatched junction bases numbered 6, after V lost 6 bases and J lost 7 bases. The germline V gene has CDR1 SNHLY and CDR2 FYNNEI.

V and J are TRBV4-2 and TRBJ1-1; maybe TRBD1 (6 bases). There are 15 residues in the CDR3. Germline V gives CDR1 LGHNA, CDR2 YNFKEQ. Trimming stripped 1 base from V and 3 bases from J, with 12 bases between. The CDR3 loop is CASSQGGGGDTEAFF. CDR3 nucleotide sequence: TGTGCCAGCAGCCAAGGGGGGGGCGGGGACACTGAAGCTTTCTTT.

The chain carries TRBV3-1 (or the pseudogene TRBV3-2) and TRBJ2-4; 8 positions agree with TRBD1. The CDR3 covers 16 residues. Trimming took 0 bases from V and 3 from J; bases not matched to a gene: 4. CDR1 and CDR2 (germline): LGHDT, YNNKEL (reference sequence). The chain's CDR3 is CASSQDWGTGKNIQYF. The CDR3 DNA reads TGTGCCAGCAGCCAAGATTGGGGGACAGGCAAAAACATTCAGTACTTC.

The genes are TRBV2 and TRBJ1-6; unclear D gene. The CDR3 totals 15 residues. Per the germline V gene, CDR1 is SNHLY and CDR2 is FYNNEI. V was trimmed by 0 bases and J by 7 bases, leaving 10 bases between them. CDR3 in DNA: TGTGCCAGCAGTGAAGCTATTGGAGCCAATTCACCCCTCCACTTT. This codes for CASSEAIGANSPLHF.

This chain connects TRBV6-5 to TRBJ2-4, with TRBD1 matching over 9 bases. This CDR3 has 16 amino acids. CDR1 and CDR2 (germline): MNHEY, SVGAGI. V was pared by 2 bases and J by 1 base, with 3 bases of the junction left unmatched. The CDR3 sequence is CASSYGTGRAKNIQYF. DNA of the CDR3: TGTGCCAGCAGTTACGGGACAGGGAGGGCCAAAAACATTCAGTACTTC.

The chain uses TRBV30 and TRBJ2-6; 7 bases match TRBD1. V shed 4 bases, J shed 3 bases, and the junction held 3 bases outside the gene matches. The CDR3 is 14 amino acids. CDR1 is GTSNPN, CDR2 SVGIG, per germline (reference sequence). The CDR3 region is CAWTPGGGANVLTF. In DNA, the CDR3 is TGTGCCTGGACCCCAGGGGGTGGGGCCAACGTCCTGACTTTC.

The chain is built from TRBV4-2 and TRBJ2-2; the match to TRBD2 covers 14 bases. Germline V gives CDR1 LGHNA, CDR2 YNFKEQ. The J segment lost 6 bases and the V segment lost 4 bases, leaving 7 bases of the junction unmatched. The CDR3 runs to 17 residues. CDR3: CASSPVGLAGGSGELFF. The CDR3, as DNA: TGTGCCAGCAGCCCAGTCGGACTAGCGGGAGGATCCGGGGAGCTGTTTTTT.

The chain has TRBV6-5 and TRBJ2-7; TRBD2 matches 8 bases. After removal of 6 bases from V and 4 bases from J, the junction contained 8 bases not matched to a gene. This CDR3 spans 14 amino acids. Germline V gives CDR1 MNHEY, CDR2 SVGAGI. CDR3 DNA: TGTGCCAGCAGGGGGGGACTAGAAATTTACGAGCAGTACTTC. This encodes CASRGGLEIYEQYF.

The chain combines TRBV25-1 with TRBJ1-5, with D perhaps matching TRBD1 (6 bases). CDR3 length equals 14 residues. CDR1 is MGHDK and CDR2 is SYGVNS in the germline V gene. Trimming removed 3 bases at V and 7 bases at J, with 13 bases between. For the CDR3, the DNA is TGTGCCAGCAGTGAGGGGGCAGGCATCCAGCCCCAGCATTTT. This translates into CASSEGAGIQPQHF. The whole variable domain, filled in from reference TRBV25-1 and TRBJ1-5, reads EADIYQTPRYLVIGTGKKITLECSQTMGHDKMYWYQQDPGMELHLIHYSYGVNSTEKGDLSSESTVSRIRTEHFPLTLESARPSHTSQYLCASSEGAGIQPQHFGDGTRLSIL.

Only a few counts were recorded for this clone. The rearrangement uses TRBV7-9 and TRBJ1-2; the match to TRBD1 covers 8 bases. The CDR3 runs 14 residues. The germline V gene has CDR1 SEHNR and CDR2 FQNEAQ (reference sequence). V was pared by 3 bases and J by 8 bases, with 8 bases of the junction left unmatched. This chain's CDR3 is CASSLTTGVEGYTF. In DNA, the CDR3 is TGTGCCAGCAGCTTGACGACAGGGGTAGAGGGCTACACCTTC.

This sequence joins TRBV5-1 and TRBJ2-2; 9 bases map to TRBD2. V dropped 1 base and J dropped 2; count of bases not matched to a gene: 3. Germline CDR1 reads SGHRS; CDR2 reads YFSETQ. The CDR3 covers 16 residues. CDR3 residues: CASSLLAGLNTGELFF. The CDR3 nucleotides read TGCGCCAGCAGCTTGCTAGCGGGGTTAAACACCGGGGAGCTGTTTTTT. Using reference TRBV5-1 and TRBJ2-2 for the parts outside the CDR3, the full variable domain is KAGVTQTPRYLIKTRGQQVTLSCSPISGHRSVSWYQQTPGQGLQFLFEYFSETQRNKGNFPGRFSGRQFSNSRSEMNVSTLELGDSALYLCASSLLAGLNTGELFFGEGSRLTVL.

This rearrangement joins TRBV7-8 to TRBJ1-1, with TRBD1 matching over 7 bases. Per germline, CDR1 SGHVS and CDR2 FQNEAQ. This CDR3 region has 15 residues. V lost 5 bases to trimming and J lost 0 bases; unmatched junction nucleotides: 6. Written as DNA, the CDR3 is TGTGCCAGCAGCCCCCCGGGACAGATGAACACTGAAGCTTTCTTT. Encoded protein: CASSPPGQMNTEAFF.

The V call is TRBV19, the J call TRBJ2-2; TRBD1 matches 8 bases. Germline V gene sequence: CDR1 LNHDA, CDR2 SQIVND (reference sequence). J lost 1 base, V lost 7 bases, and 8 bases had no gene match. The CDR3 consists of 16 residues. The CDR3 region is CASKPRQGWNTGELFF. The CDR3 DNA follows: TGTGCCAGTAAACCCCGACAGGGGTGGAACACCGGGGAGCTGTTTTTT.

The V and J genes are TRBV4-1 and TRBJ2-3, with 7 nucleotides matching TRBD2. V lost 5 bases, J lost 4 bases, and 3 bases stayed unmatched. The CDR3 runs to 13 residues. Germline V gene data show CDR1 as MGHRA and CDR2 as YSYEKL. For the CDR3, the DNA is TGCGCCAGCAGCTACGGACTAGCAGATACGCAGTATTTT. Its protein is CASSYGLADTQYF.

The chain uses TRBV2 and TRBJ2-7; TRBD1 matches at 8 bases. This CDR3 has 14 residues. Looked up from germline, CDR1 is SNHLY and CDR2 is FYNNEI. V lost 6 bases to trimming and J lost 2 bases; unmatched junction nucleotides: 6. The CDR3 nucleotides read TGTGCCAGCAGCACCTGGGGACAGGCCTACGAGCAGTACTTC. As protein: CASSTWGQAYEQYF.

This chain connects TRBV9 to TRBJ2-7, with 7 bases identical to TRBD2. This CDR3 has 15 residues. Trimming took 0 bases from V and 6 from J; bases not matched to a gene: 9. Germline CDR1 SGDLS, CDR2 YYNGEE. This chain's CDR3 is CASSVEGTTIREQYF. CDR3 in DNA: TGTGCCAGCAGCGTAGAGGGGACTACTATACGCGAGCAGTACTTC.

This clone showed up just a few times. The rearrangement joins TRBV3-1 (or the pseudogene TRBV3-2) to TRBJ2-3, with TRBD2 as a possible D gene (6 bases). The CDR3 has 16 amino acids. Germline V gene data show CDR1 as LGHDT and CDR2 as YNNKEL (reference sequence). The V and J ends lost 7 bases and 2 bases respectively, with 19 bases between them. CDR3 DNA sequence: TGTGCCAGCAAAGGAGGGGACGAAACTTTCACAGATACGCAGTATTTT. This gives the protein CASKGGDETFTDTQYF.

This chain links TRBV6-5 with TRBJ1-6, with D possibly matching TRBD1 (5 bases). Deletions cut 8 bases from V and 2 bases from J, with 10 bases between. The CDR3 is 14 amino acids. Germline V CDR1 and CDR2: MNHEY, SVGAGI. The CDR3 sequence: CASGRTTYNSPLHF. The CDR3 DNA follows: TGTGCCAGCGGCCGGACAACCTATAATTCACCCCTCCACTTT.